This TCR beta chain was documented in a study of cytomegalovirus exposure and HLA in healthy donors. This CDR3 spans 13 amino acids. Trimming shortened V by 5 bases and J by 4 bases, and 12 bases separated the two germline ends. Germline CDR1 reads SGHTA; CDR2 reads FQGNSA. It was with 60 Vbeta and 13 Jbeta primers that the PCR ran. Data came from immunoSEQ multiplex PCR; TCRdb stores just in-frame clones and leaves some out. Of about 70,000 clones in the sample, 55% to 75% were seen once. Study-level results: There were some public TCRs occurring in many donors, but most TCR sequences were rare. Some V segments, TRBV6-2 and TRBV6-3 among them, were indistinguishable and were therefore excluded. In a later analysis, V- and J-gene trimming of beta chains associated with a DCLRE1C missense variant, replicated independently. The authors listed over 150 TCR beta chains as cytomegalovirus-associated.

This clone was seen only a few times. The target antigen is unknown. The gene calls are TRBV7-2 and TRBJ2-7; D gene ambiguous. The sequencing sample was made of PBMCs. The clonotype originates from a man aged 35 to 55 in good health and CMV-seropositive. DNA of the CDR3: TGTGCCAGCAGCCTAATGGTCCGGTACGAGCAGTACTTC. Amino acids: CASSLMVRYEQYF. Filled out from reference TRBV7-2 and TRBJ2-7, the complete variable domain reads GAGVSQSPSNKVTEKGKDVELRCDPISGHTALYWYRQSLGQGLEFLIYFQGNSAPDKSGLPSDRFSAERTGGSVSTLTIQRTQQEDSAVYLCASSLMVRYEQYFGPGTRLTVT.